The 12 T cell receptor beta chains below come from one sample, sequenced in a study of cytomegalovirus exposure and HLA in healthy donors. The study ran its PCR with 60 Vbeta and 13 Jbeta primers. TCRdb's table, derived via immunoSEQ multiplex PCR, lists solely in-frame clones and lacks some. The data contain around 29,000 clones, 60% to 80% of them singletons. The specimen sequenced was PBMCs. All receptors derive from a male donor in good health and CMV-seropositive.

The chain uses TRBV19 and TRBJ2-3; 10 bases line up with TRBD2. Germline V lookup: CDR1 LNHDA, CDR2 SQIVND (reference sequence). The junction had 18 bases not matched to a gene; V was cut back by 7 bases and J by 5 bases. CDR3 length: 18 amino acids. DNA of the CDR3: TGTGCCAGTACCCCTGGGGGAGCTAGCGGGAGATTGGGAGATACGCAGTATTTT. It yields the protein CASTPGGASGRLGDTQYF.

Here the CDR3 DNA reads TGTGCCAGCAGCCCCCGGACAGCGGAGTACTTC. Its protein product is CASSPRTAEYF. The chain has TRBV14 and TRBJ2-5; possible D gene TRBD1, 6 bases. The CDR3 runs to 11 residues. V lost 4 bases and J 12 bases, leaving 12 bases between the germline ends. CDR1 and CDR2 (germline): SGHDN, FVKESK.

The CDR3 coding sequence is TGTGCCAGCAGTCCTACAGGGAATGTAGCCAAAAACATTCAGTACTTC. Protein product: CASSPTGNVAKNIQYF. The chain recombines TRBV6-6 with TRBJ2-4; D might be TRBD1 (6 bases). Deletions cut 5 bases from V and 0 bases from J, with 14 bases between. Germline V CDR1 and CDR2: MNHNY, SVGAGI (reference sequence). CDR3 size: 16 residues.

The chain links TRBV27 to TRBJ2-7, with a possible D match to TRBD2 (6 bases). The V gene's germline CDR1 is MNHEY and CDR2 SMNVEV (reference sequence). The length of the CDR3 is 13 residues. V lost 7 bases and J 2 bases, leaving 12 bases between the germline ends. The CDR3, as DNA: TGTGCCAGCAACGGGGGATCCCCCTACGAGCAGTACTTC. This translates into CASNGGSPYEQYF.

The genes are TRBV5-1 and TRBJ2-1, with TRBD2 matching 10 bases. This CDR3 comprises 15 residues. The germline CDR1 and CDR2 sequences are SGHRS and YFSETQ. Trimming cost V 4 bases and J 3 bases; bases outside gene matches: 4. The CDR3 loop is CASSTGLADYNEQFF. The CDR3 region has the DNA TGCGCCAGCAGCACCGGACTAGCGGACTACAATGAGCAGTTCTTC.

V and J are TRBV5-1 and TRBJ2-7; 7 positions match TRBD1. The CDR3 is made up of 15 amino acids. The V and J ends lost 1 base and 5 bases, in that order; junction bases with no gene match: 9. Germline assignment: CDR1 SGHRS and CDR2 YFSETQ. The CDR3 loop is CASSLTRDSSHEQYF. CDR3 sequence (DNA): TGCGCCAGCAGCTTGACCCGGGACAGTTCCCACGAGCAGTACTTC.

The chain employs TRBV7-9 and TRBJ1-3, with D maybe TRBD1 (5 bases). Trimming left V 3 bases short and J 4 bases short, with 10 bases between. This CDR3 contains 14 residues. The germline V gene has CDR1 SEHNR and CDR2 FQNEAQ (reference sequence). DNA for the CDR3: TGTGCCAGCAGCTTTGCCCAGGGCGGAAACACCATATATTTT. Protein product: CASSFAQGGNTIYF.

The chain employs TRBV7-9 and TRBJ1-2, with D tentatively TRBD1 (5 bases). The germline V gene encodes CDR1 SEHNR and CDR2 FQNEAQ (reference sequence). This CDR3 contains 14 residues. V lost 1 base and J 2 bases, leaving 8 bases between the germline ends. This CDR3 reads CASSLVDTNYGYTF. CDR3 nucleotide sequence: TGTGCCAGCAGCTTAGTGGACACCAACTATGGCTACACCTTC.

This chain uses TRBV10-3 with TRBJ1-5; D not certain. This CDR3 is 13 amino acids long. Looked up from germline, CDR1 is ENHRY and CDR2 is SYGVKD. Trimming removed 2 bases from V and 2 bases from J, with 4 bases in between. CDR3 DNA: TGTGCCATCAGTGAGCAGGGCAATCAGCCCCAGCATTTT. Protein product: CAISEQGNQPQHF.

The chain combines TRBV28 with TRBJ1-4, with a tentative D call TRBD1 (5 bases). The CDR3 has 16 residues. The germline CDR1 and CDR2 sequences are MDHEN and SYDVKM. The V gene lost 5 bases and the J gene lost 0 bases, with 13 bases spanning the gap. DNA for the CDR3: TGTGCCAGCAGTACCCGACAGTTTGCAACTAATGAAAAACTGTTTTTT. Translation gives CASSTRQFATNEKLFF.

The rearrangement links TRBV28 to TRBJ2-7; a possible D gene is TRBD2 (7 bases). The CDR3 totals 15 residues. Germline V CDR1 and CDR2: MDHEN, SYDVKM. V dropped 3 bases and J dropped 5 bases, with 17 bases sitting between them. CDR3 sequence reads: CASSFSGGLRDEQYF. The DNA for the CDR3 is TGTGCCAGCAGTTTCTCGGGGGGCCTACGGGACGAGCAGTACTTC.

The chain recombines TRBV9 with TRBJ2-3; 7 bases are a match to TRBD2. This CDR3 region has 16 residues. Germline V CDR1 and CDR2: SGDLS, YYNGEE. V lost 0 bases to trimming and J lost 3 bases; unmatched junction nucleotides: 7. This CDR3 reads CASSVAPGGRTDTQYF. For the CDR3, the DNA is TGTGCCAGCAGCGTAGCCCCGGGAGGTAGAACAGATACGCAGTATTTT. The full variable domain, with the rest looked up from reference TRBV9 and TRBJ2-3, is DSGVTQTPKHLITATGQRVTLRCSPRSGDLSVYWYQQSLDQGLQFLIQYYNGEERAKGNILERFSAQQFPDLHSELNLSSLELGDSALYFCASSVAPGGRTDTQYFGPGTRLTVL.